This TCR beta chain emerged from a study of shared clonotypes between healthy human individuals. Authors' processing steps: There were no quality scores in the junction-only immunoSEQ sequences, so filtering differed. The assay was immunoSEQ multiplex PCR, and TCRdb's table has in-frame clones only and misses some. That table supplies the V and J calls and clone size; D and trimming were determined from the DNA. The sample lists 1 million to 1.3 million clones; 75% to 80% were seen once. Study-wide findings and caveats: A reduction in generation probabilities was seen for non-shared clonotypes relative to those shared by all four donors. Measured sharing among donors was expected to vary with sequencing depth.

A remark on this clone: Its target is unknown. The sample carries other DNA sequences with the same CDR3.

The source of this sequence is a man between 18 and 29 years old in good health. Some clones in this sample may be carry-over from other donors' samples. Sequencing was performed on memory CD4+ T cells from PBMCs. Subset meaning: CD45RA-negative fraction.

The CDR3 protein is CASSPPGQSYGYTF. CDR3 DNA sequence: TGTGCCAGCTCACCGCCTGGCCAGAGCTATGGCTACACCTTC. The V gene is TRBV18, the J gene TRBJ1-2; D ambiguous. The CDR3 is 14 residues long. V lost 3 bases, J lost 4 bases, and 12 bases lay in between. The germline gives CDR1 KGHSH, CDR2 LQKENI.